A single sample gave rise to the 2 T cell receptor beta chains below, sequenced in a study of monozygotic twins with cystic fibrosis. Here immunoSEQ multiplex PCR was the method, and the copy in TCRdb shows in-frame clones only, minus some. The data show about 24,000 clones, 91% seen once. Sequenced sample: blood. Receptor source: a girl under 10 years old with cystic fibrosis.

V gene TRBV10-3 combines with J gene TRBJ2-5, with TRBD2 matching over 9 bases. The CDR3 has 17 residues. J was trimmed by 5 bases and V by 4 bases; bases with no gene match: 14. Germline V lookup: CDR1 ENHRY, CDR2 SYGVKD. This CDR3 reads CAISGLGLSSGGETQYF. CDR3 DNA sequence: TGTGCCATCAGTGGACTGGGCTTGAGTAGCGGGGGTGAGACCCAGTACTTC.

The chain has TRBV7-2 and TRBJ2-7; D is ambiguous. CDR1 SGHTA and CDR2 FQGNSA come from the germline V gene. V lost 5 bases and J 3 bases, leaving 14 bases between the germline ends. The CDR3 is 14 amino acids. Here the CDR3 DNA reads TGTGCCAGCAGCATCCTTGGGCAGTACTACGAGCAGTACTTC. This codes for CASSILGQYYEQYF.